The 9 T cell receptor beta chains reported below all come from one sample, sequenced in a study of blood T cell repertoires in COVID-19. This table comes from immunoSEQ multiplex PCR, and its TCRdb copy is limited to in-frame clones, with some not included. The sample contains around 220,000 clones, approximately 90% of which appear only once. The sequencing input was peripheral blood. Receptors were obtained from a woman between 50 and 59 years old with COVID-19, enrolled during active disease.

The V and J genes are TRBV5-1 and TRBJ1-1, with D perhaps matching TRBD1 (6 bases). Trimming took 0 bases from V and 1 from J, leaving 7 bases between them. This CDR3 contains 14 residues. CDR1 is SGHRS, CDR2 YFSETQ, per germline. The CDR3 protein is CASSLGTANTEAFF. The CDR3 bases are TGCGCCAGCAGCTTGGGGACAGCGAACACTGAAGCTTTCTTT.

The chain is built from TRBV6-2 or TRBV6-3 and TRBJ2-7; 7 bases align to TRBD1. The germline V gene encodes CDR1 MNHEY and CDR2 SVGEGT. The CDR3 extends over 14 amino acids. The trim removed 5 bases at V and 0 bases at J, leaving 4 bases unmatched. The CDR3 reads CASSRYRGSYEQYF. The CDR3 DNA is TGTGCCAGCAGTCGCTACAGGGGCTCCTACGAGCAGTACTTC.

This rearrangement joins TRBV7-8 to TRBJ2-3; weak D call: TRBD1 (5 bases). Trimming cost V 5 bases and J 3 bases, with 12 bases left between them. CDR1 is SGHVS and CDR2 is FQNEAQ in the germline V gene. This CDR3 comprises 14 residues. The CDR3 spells CASSRDQGTDTQYF. CDR3 DNA sequence: TGTGCCAGCAGCCGAGACCAGGGAACAGATACGCAGTATTTT.

The J gene is TRBJ2-3, the V gene TRBV28; 7 nucleotides match TRBD2. V was clipped by 2 bases and J by 6 bases; unmatched bases: 5. The length of the CDR3 is 14 residues. CDR1 MDHEN and CDR2 SYDVKM come from the germline V gene. CDR3 loop: CASSLPSGEDTQYF. The CDR3 coding sequence is TGTGCCAGCAGTTTACCCAGCGGGGAGGATACGCAGTATTTT.

The genes are TRBV15 and TRBJ2-7; maybe TRBD1 (6 bases). The CDR3 totals 15 residues. CDR1 is LNHNV, CDR2 YYDKDF, per germline (reference sequence). V lost 0 bases and J lost 4, with 13 bases in between. The CDR3 DNA reads TGTGCCACCAGCAGAGATACAGGGACGAAGTACGAGCAGTACTTC. It yields the protein CATSRDTGTKYEQYF. Supplemented by reference TRBV15 and TRBJ2-7, the full variable domain reads DAMVIQNPRYQVTQFGKPVTLSCSQTLNHNVMYWYQQKSSQAPKLLFHYYDKDFNNEADTPDNFQSRRPNTSFCFLDIRSPGLGDTAMYLCATSRDTGTKYEQYFGPGTRLTVT.

The chain carries TRBV3-1 (or the pseudogene TRBV3-2) and TRBJ2-3, with 9 bases that match TRBD1. CDR1 and CDR2 from the germline V gene are LGHDT and YNNKEL (reference sequence). The V and J ends lost 4 bases and 4 bases, in that order; junction bases with no gene match: 6. CDR3 length: 15 residues. The CDR3 region has the DNA TGTGCCAGCAGCCCCCGGGACAGGGTATCAGATACGCAGTATTTT. Protein sequence: CASSPRDRVSDTQYF.

V gene TRBV7-9 combines with J gene TRBJ2-7; tentatively, D is TRBD1 (7 bases). Trimming removed 5 bases from V and 5 bases from J, with 22 bases in between. This CDR3 has 16 amino acids. Germline CDR1 is SEHNR and CDR2 is FQNEAQ (reference sequence). The CDR3 region has the DNA TGTGCCAGCAGCCCGATTGGAGGGGGCTATTCTCACGAGCAGTACTTC. The encoded protein is CASSPIGGGYSHEQYF.

In its sample, this clone was seen a few times. The rearrangement uses TRBV9 and TRBJ1-5; D gene uncertain. Germline V lookup: CDR1 SGDLS, CDR2 YYNGEE. The V gene lost 4 bases and the J gene lost 2 bases, with 10 bases spanning the gap. The CDR3 length is 14 residues. The CDR3 loop reads CASSPDEGNQPQHF. DNA for the CDR3: TGTGCCAGCAGCCCAGACGAGGGCAATCAGCCCCAGCATTTT.

This chain links TRBV19 with TRBJ1-5; no firm D call. Germline loops: CDR1 LNHDA, CDR2 SQIVND (reference sequence). The CDR3 totals 13 residues. V lost 2 bases to trimming and J lost 5 bases, with 7 bases between them. The CDR3 is CASSIPGDQPQHF. The CDR3 nucleotides are TGTGCCAGTAGTATACCCGGAGATCAGCCCCAGCATTTT.